The entry below describes one T cell receptor (beta chain). Using immunoSEQ multiplex PCR, the repertoire was profiled, and TCRdb retains in-frame clones only, with some absent. Of tens of thousands of clones in the sample, 70% to 80% were seen once. The sample originates from a study of radiotherapy plus CTLA-4 blockade in lung cancer. CDR1 and CDR2 (germline): LNHDA, SQIVND (reference sequence). The CDR3 consists of 16 residues. V lost 5 bases to trimming and J lost 2 bases, with 16 bases between them. Patients had chemo-refractory metastatic non-small-cell lung cancer and received focal radiation plus CTLA-4 blockade that used ipilimumab.

This clonotype was obtained from a human donor with non-small cell lung cancer who had a complete response to radiotherapy plus ipilimumab. The chain employs TRBV19 and TRBJ1-3; D remains ambiguous. This specimen consisted of peripheral blood, obtained from a patient treated with radiotherapy plus ipilimumab. The CDR3 is CASSVDPRTAGNTIYF. CDR3 in DNA: TGTGCCAGTAGTGTCGACCCTAGGACGGCTGGAAACACCATATATTTT.